The 31 T cell receptor beta chains in this list originate from one sample, sequenced in a study of blood T cell repertoires in COVID-19. Some clones are missing from TCRdb's copy, which holds only in-frame ones; the method was immunoSEQ multiplex PCR. The sample has about 130,000 clones, roughly four fifths seen once. The sequencing input was peripheral blood. These TCRs come from a human donor in a cohort sampled during active COVID-19.

This rearrangement joins TRBV7-8 to TRBJ1-4, with D tentatively TRBD1 (5 bases). Between the trimmed V and J ends, which lost 8 bases and 1 base, there was a span of 17 bases. Germline CDR1 reads SGHVS; CDR2 reads FQNEAQ. This CDR3 contains 16 residues. The CDR3 DNA reads as TGTGCCAGCGGCCCGGGGGGGTATATAACTAATGAAAAACTGTTTTTT. The encoded protein is CASGPGGYITNEKLFF.

The CDR3 protein is CASSLYRGPNTGELFF. The CDR3 coding sequence is TGTGCCAGCAGCCTATACAGGGGTCCGAACACCGGGGAGCTGTTTTTT. V and J are TRBV3-1 (or the pseudogene TRBV3-2) and TRBJ2-2; TRBD1 matches at 7 bases. Looked up from germline, CDR1 is LGHDT and CDR2 is YNNKEL (reference sequence). V lost 4 bases to trimming and J lost 0 bases; unmatched junction nucleotides: 5. CDR3 length: 16 amino acids.

With respect to this clone: Other DNA sequences from this sample encode an identical CDR3 as well. The V gene is TRBV5-5, the J gene TRBJ1-2; 8 nucleotides match TRBD1. The CDR3 is made up of 13 amino acids. V gave up 2 bases and J gave up 7 bases; unmatched junction bases: 4. Germline-derived CDR1 and CDR2 are SGHKS and YYEKEE (reference sequence). CDR3 coding DNA: TGTGCCAGCAGCTTAGGGACAGGTAGTGGCTACACCTTC. It specifies CASSLGTGSGYTF.

In its sample, this clone was seen once. The rearrangement uses TRBV6-5 and TRBJ1-3; the D gene is possibly TRBD1 (6 bases). This CDR3 is 14 amino acids long. Germline V gene lookup returns CDR1 MNHEY and CDR2 SVGAGI. V was shortened by 6 bases and J by 4 bases, with 13 bases between the two germline ends. CDR3 sequence: CASRPGGTGNTIYF. Here the CDR3 DNA reads TGTGCCAGCAGACCGGGGGGGACAGGAAACACCATATATTTT.

This clone was seen only once. This chain uses TRBV5-8 with TRBJ1-6; the D gene is possibly TRBD1 (5 bases). CDR1 and CDR2 from the germline V gene are SGHTS and YDEGEE. The CDR3 length is 15 residues. Trimming removed 0 bases from V and 10 bases from J, with 14 bases in between. The CDR3 DNA is TGTGCCAGCAGCTTGGTACCCAGGGCCGACTCACCCCTCCACTTT. Translated, it gives CASSLVPRADSPLHF.

In this sample, this clone turned up once. One end of the junction is discordant with germline, which a read error may explain. V gene TRBV5-4 combines with J gene TRBJ2-7; 8 nucleotides line up with TRBD1. Germline-derived CDR1 and CDR2 are SGHNT and YYREEE (reference sequence). The CDR3 is 15 residues long. The CDR3 protein is CASTLVGQALTEQYF. The CDR3 DNA is TGTGCCAGCACCTTGGTGGGACAGGCTTTAACCGAGCAGTACTTC.

The chain's CDR3 is CASSYSRRSDSYEQYF. CDR3 coding DNA: TGTGCCAGCAGTTACTCGCGCAGGTCCGATTCCTACGAGCAGTACTTC. This rearrangement joins TRBV6-5 to TRBJ2-7; unclear D gene. Per germline, CDR1 MNHEY and CDR2 SVGAGI. CDR3 size: 16 residues. Trimming left V 0 bases short and J 1 base short, with 13 bases between.

This clone is a singleton in its sample. The chain couples TRBV6-1 to TRBJ2-1, with TRBD1 identical over 12 bases. From germline, CDR1 is MNHNS and CDR2 SASEGT. The CDR3 covers 18 residues. Trimming at V came to 3 bases and at J to 3 bases, leaving 9 bases not matched to a gene. The CDR3 DNA reads as TGTGCCAGCAGTGACCCGGGACAGGGGGCTTTTAACTACAATGAGCAGTTCTTC. Its protein is CASSDPGQGAFNYNEQFF.

The chain is built from TRBV19 and TRBJ1-5, with D tentatively TRBD1 (5 bases). Germline V lookup: CDR1 LNHDA, CDR2 SQIVND (reference sequence). The CDR3 is 13 residues long. V lost 9 bases to trimming and J lost 6 bases, with 15 bases between them. CDR3 in DNA: TGTGCCAGACTGTGGGGGGGAGGTCAGCCCCAGCATTTT. Amino acid sequence: CARLWGGGQPQHF. The full variable domain, completed using reference TRBV19 and TRBJ1-5, is DGGITQSPKYLFRKEGQNVTLSCEQNLNHDAMYWYRQDPGQGLRLIYYSQIVNDFQKGDIAEGYSVSREKKESFPLTVTSAQKNPTAFYLCARLWGGGQPQHFGDGTRLSIL.

This sequence joins TRBV6-6 and TRBJ1-2; weak D call: TRBD1 (6 bases). Trimming took 1 base from V and 1 from J, leaving 7 bases between them. This CDR3 is 14 amino acids long. Germline V gene sequence: CDR1 MNHNY, CDR2 SVGAGI (reference sequence). The chain's CDR3 is CASSYLDSNYGYTF. The DNA of the CDR3 is TGTGCCAGCAGTTACTTGGACAGTAACTATGGCTACACCTTC.

The V and J genes are TRBV3-1 (or the pseudogene TRBV3-2) and TRBJ1-2; TRBD1 agrees at 8 bases. The V gene's germline CDR1 is LGHDT and CDR2 YNNKEL (reference sequence). J gave up 5 bases and V 5 bases, and 7 bases lay outside the gene matches. The CDR3 has 14 residues. In DNA, the CDR3 is TGTGCCAGCAGCGCCATGAACAGGGGGTATGGCTACACCTTC. Amino acid sequence: CASSAMNRGYGYTF.

J is TRBJ2-7 and V is TRBV28; TRBD2 agrees at 8 bases. The V segment lost 2 bases and the J segment 4 bases; nucleotides outside the gene matches: 7. This CDR3 has 15 residues. The germline gives CDR1 MDHEN, CDR2 SYDVKM. The CDR3 here is CASSLVGRGLYEQYF. CDR3 in DNA: TGTGCCAGCAGTTTAGTCGGGAGGGGTTTATACGAGCAGTACTTC.

The chain joins TRBV3-1 (or the pseudogene TRBV3-2) to TRBJ1-3, with a tentative D call TRBD1 (5 bases). The V end lost 0 bases, the J end lost 2 bases, and 8 bases lay between the germline ends. Germline-derived CDR1 and CDR2 are LGHDT and YNNKEL (reference sequence). CDR3 length: 15 residues. CDR3 DNA sequence: TGTGCCAGCAGCCAAGAGGGGCTCCCTGGAAACACCATATATTTT. This codes for CASSQEGLPGNTIYF.

The chain uses TRBV19 and TRBJ1-2; 7 bases are shared with TRBD1. The junction had 10 bases not matched to a gene; V was cut back by 5 bases and J by 7 bases. The V gene's germline CDR1 is LNHDA and CDR2 SQIVND (reference sequence). The CDR3 is 14 residues long. The CDR3: CASSYLGQESGYTF. The CDR3 nucleotides read TGTGCCAGTAGTTACCTTGGACAGGAGAGTGGCTACACCTTC.

The chain employs TRBV19 and TRBJ2-2, with D hard to call. This CDR3 contains 15 residues. Germline CDR1 reads LNHDA; CDR2 reads SQIVND (reference sequence). V was cut by 6 bases and J by 4 bases, with 15 bases left in between. The chain's CDR3 is CASRITTLSTGELFF. CDR3 sequence (DNA): TGTGCCAGTAGGATAACGACACTTTCCACCGGGGAGCTGTTTTTT.

The rearrangement links TRBV11-2 to TRBJ2-6; D gene unclear. Germline CDR1 and CDR2: SGHAT and FQNNGV. The CDR3 covers 14 residues. The germline V and J ends were trimmed by 5 bases and 2 bases, with 7 bases remaining between them. The CDR3 nucleotides are TGTGCCAGCAGCCCAACAACTGGGGCCAACGTCCTGACTTTC. This gives the protein CASSPTTGANVLTF.

The chain couples TRBV2 to TRBJ2-7, with a tentative D call TRBD1 (6 bases). Germline V CDR1 and CDR2: SNHLY, FYNNEI. Trimming removed 3 bases from V and 4 bases from J, with 13 bases in between. CDR3 length: 14 residues. For the CDR3, the DNA is TGTGCCAGCAGTGATTACGAAGGGGGTTACGAGCAGTACTTC. Its protein is CASSDYEGGYEQYF.

J is TRBJ2-2 and V is TRBV5-4; TRBD2 might be the D (7 bases). Germline CDR1 and CDR2: SGHNT and YYREEE (reference sequence). V dropped 2 bases and J dropped 6 bases, with 11 bases sitting between them. This CDR3 is 14 amino acids long. The CDR3 coding sequence is TGTGCCAGCAGCTTCGGCGGGGGCCCCGGGGAGCTGTTTTTT. Translated: CASSFGGGPGELFF.

The chain uses TRBV18 and TRBJ2-5; TRBD1 aligns across 10 bases. The CDR3 sequence is 17 residues long. With V trimmed by 1 base and J by 1 base, 6 bases remained unmatched. Germline CDR1 reads KGHSH; CDR2 reads LQKENI. The DNA of the CDR3 is TGTGCCAGCTCACCACAAAGGACAGGGGGGCCCCAAGAGACCCAGTACTTC. Encoded protein: CASSPQRTGGPQETQYF.

The chain links TRBV4-2 to TRBJ1-5; D gene uncertain. This CDR3 spans 12 amino acids. Trimming left V 3 bases short and J 10 bases short, with 10 bases between. Per germline, CDR1 LGHNA and CDR2 YNFKEQ. CDR3 DNA sequence: TGTGCCAGCAGCCAGGGGAGGGCCCCCCAGCATTTT. Its translation: CASSQGRAPQHF.

The V and J genes are TRBV30 and TRBJ2-3, with D perhaps TRBD2 (5 bases). The germline gives CDR1 GTSNPN, CDR2 SVGIG (reference sequence). The CDR3 is made up of 14 amino acids. The V and J ends lost 8 bases and 0 bases respectively, with 15 bases between them. CDR3 sequence: CAHRSSESTDTQYF. CDR3 in DNA: TGTGCCCATCGAAGTAGCGAGAGCACAGATACGCAGTATTTT.

The chain has TRBV2 and TRBJ2-7; tentative D call: TRBD1 (6 bases). V lost 6 bases, J lost 6 bases, and 18 bases lay in between. The CDR3 length is 14 residues. Germline lookup yields CDR1 SNHLY and CDR2 FYNNEI. CDR3 DNA sequence: TGTGCCAGCAGGGCGACAGGCATCAGAGGCGAGCAGTACTTC. It encodes CASRATGIRGEQYF.

This clone has only one observation. The chain is built from TRBV6-5 and TRBJ1-3; 7 positions agree with TRBD1. This CDR3 is 15 amino acids long. Germline V gene lookup returns CDR1 MNHEY and CDR2 SVGAGI. V was clipped by 6 bases and J by 4 bases; unmatched bases: 9. CDR3: CASSLTGVLGNTIYF. The CDR3, as DNA: TGTGCCAGCAGCCTCACAGGGGTATTAGGAAACACCATATATTTT.

V is TRBV5-4 and J is TRBJ2-3; 9 bases align to TRBD1. The V and J ends lost 4 bases and 3 bases, in that order; junction bases with no gene match: 6. The CDR3 is 15 amino acids. Per the germline V gene, CDR1 is SGHNT and CDR2 is YYREEE (reference sequence). CDR3 in DNA: TGTGCCAGCAGCCCGGACAGGGGATGGACAGATACGCAGTATTTT. It specifies CASSPDRGWTDTQYF.

This clone was detected only a few times. This chain joins TRBV5-6 and TRBJ2-2; TRBD1 agrees at 9 bases. V lost 4 bases, J lost 4 bases, and 8 bases stayed unmatched. This CDR3 is 16 amino acids long. CDR1 and CDR2 (germline): SGHDT, YYEEEE. This chain's CDR3 is CASSRGQGLITGELFF. In DNA form, the CDR3 reads TGTGCCAGCAGCAGGGGACAGGGACTTATCACCGGGGAGCTGTTTTTT.

The rearrangement links TRBV19 to TRBJ1-2; the D gene is possibly TRBD1 (6 bases). CDR3 length equals 15 residues. With 0 bases removed from V and 2 bases from J, the gap between germline ends came to 10 bases. Germline CDR1 is LNHDA and CDR2 is SQIVND (reference sequence). CDR3 DNA sequence: TGTGCCAGTAGTATAGATCACAGGGCCAACTATGGCTACACCTTC. Amino acids: CASSIDHRANYGYTF. The variable domain in full, with the rest retrieved from reference TRBV19 and TRBJ1-2, is DGGITQSPKYLFRKEGQNVTLSCEQNLNHDAMYWYRQDPGQGLRLIYYSQIVNDFQKGDIAEGYSVSREKKESFPLTVTSAQKNPTAFYLCASSIDHRANYGYTFGSGTRLTVV.

This chain links TRBV11-2 with TRBJ2-1, with D possibly matching TRBD2 (6 bases). Germline lookup yields CDR1 SGHAT and CDR2 FQNNGV. The CDR3 runs 14 residues. The V and J ends lost 4 bases and 6 bases respectively, with 13 bases between them. The CDR3 sequence is CASSSGTAGNEQFF. As DNA, the CDR3 is TGTGCCAGCAGCTCCGGGACTGCCGGCAATGAGCAGTTCTTC.

This chain uses TRBV30 with TRBJ2-5; D might be TRBD1 (6 bases). The CDR3 is 13 amino acids. Germline loops: CDR1 GTSNPN, CDR2 SVGIG (reference sequence). V gave up 1 base and J gave up 1 base, with 7 bases separating them. This CDR3 reads CAWSGGLQETQYF. The DNA of the CDR3 is TGTGCCTGGAGTGGGGGGCTCCAAGAGACCCAGTACTTC.

Turning to this clone: Within the sample, other DNA sequences also encode this same CDR3. This chain joins TRBV6-1 and TRBJ2-7; 9 bases match TRBD1. From germline, CDR1 is MNHNS and CDR2 SASEGT. CDR3 length equals 15 residues. V lost 0 bases and J lost 4; bases outside the gene matches: 4. CDR3 nucleotide sequence: TGTGCCAGCAGTGAAGCGATGGGACAGGGTTACGAGCAGTACTTC. Translating gives CASSEAMGQGYEQYF.

The gene calls are TRBV5-1 and TRBJ1-2; TRBD1 agrees at 7 bases. CDR1 and CDR2 (germline): SGHRS, YFSETQ. Germline trimming cut 0 bases from V and 7 bases from J; bases unmatched to any gene: 9. The CDR3 has 15 amino acids. CDR3: CASSLDAGRGVGYTF. CDR3 coding DNA: TGCGCCAGCAGCTTGGACGCGGGCAGGGGGGTTGGCTACACCTTC.

This clone was detected only a few times. The chain is built from TRBV2 and TRBJ1-1; TRBD1 matches 7 bases. V shed 0 bases, J shed 1 base, and the junction held 14 bases outside the gene matches. The germline CDR1 and CDR2 sequences are SNHLY and FYNNEI. The CDR3 is made up of 19 amino acids. This chain's CDR3 is CASSEASGYNRGGNTEAFF. In DNA form, the CDR3 reads TGTGCCAGCAGTGAAGCGTCAGGGTATAACAGGGGCGGGAACACTGAAGCTTTCTTT. Full variable domain (outside the CDR3, taken from reference TRBV2 and TRBJ1-1): EPEVTQTPSHQVTQMGQEVILRCVPISNHLYFYWYRQILGQKVEFLVSFYNNEISEKSEIFDDQFSVERPDGSNFTLKIRSTKLEDSAMYFCASSEASGYNRGGNTEAFFGQGTRLTVV.